Listed below are T cell receptor beta chains from one sample, sequenced in a study of blood T cell repertoires in COVID-19. Produced via immunoSEQ multiplex PCR; TCRdb's table is partial and in-frame only. This sample has roughly 250,000 clones, with over 75% found just once. Sequencing input: peripheral blood. The receptors were sampled from a human donor in a cohort sampled during active COVID-19. The CDR3 runs from the conserved cysteine through the conserved F or W. Fields, in order: clone size, J gene, V gene, D gene, CDR3 DNA, CDR3 protein. A D gene is named only where the DNA matches it firmly. Part of the rows lack a size; the others show once, few, many or a class for expanded clones.

size: .; J: TRBJ2-7; V: TRBV7-6; D: TRBD2; DNA: TGTGCCAGCAGCTTAGTAGCGGGGGGGCTAATATACGAGCAGTACTTC; CDR3: CASSLVAGGLIYEQYF
size: .; J: TRBJ1-6; V: TRBV27; D: TRBD1; DNA: TGTGCCAGCAGTTTAAAGCCCCAGGGGGCATCTTATTCACCCCTCCACTTT; CDR3: CASSLKPQGASYSPLHF
size: few; J: TRBJ2-1; V: TRBV29-1; D: .; DNA: TGCAGCGTTGCTAGGGGTAGTTACAATGAGCAGTTCTTC; CDR3: CSVARGSYNEQFF
size: .; J: TRBJ1-6; V: TRBV28; D: TRBD1; DNA: TGTGCCAGCAGCACCACCGACAGGGGGCGGGATTCACCCCTCCACTTT; CDR3: CASSTTDRGRDSPLHF
size: few; J: TRBJ2-7; V: TRBV2; D: TRBD2; DNA: TGTGCCAGCAGTGAAAGTGGCGGGGGCTCCTACGAGCAGTACTTC; CDR3: CASSESGGGSYEQYF
size: .; J: TRBJ2-7; V: TRBV6-4; D: .; DNA: TGTGCCAGCAGTGAGGAGGGGGGGCGAACCTACGAGCAGTACTTC; CDR3: CASSEEGGRTYEQYF
size: few; J: TRBJ2-1; V: TRBV7-3; D: .; DNA: TGTGCCAGCAGCTTAAGGGTAGCGCAATACAATGAGCAGTTCTTC; CDR3: CASSLRVAQYNEQFF
size: .; J: TRBJ1-2; V: TRBV15; D: TRBD1; DNA: TGTGCCACCAGCATCCGGGACAGGCCGAACTATGGCTACACCTTC; CDR3: CATSIRDRPNYGYTF
size: .; J: TRBJ2-1; V: TRBV11-2; D: TRBD2; DNA: TGTGCCAGCAAATCGGGAGGGAGGTGGGGCTACAATGAGCAGTTCTTC; CDR3: CASKSGGRWGYNEQFF
size: .; J: TRBJ2-5; V: TRBV5-4; D: TRBD2; DNA: TGTGCCAGCACGGAAGCGGGACAAGAGACCCAGTACTTC; CDR3: CASTEAGQETQYF
size: .; J: TRBJ1-2; V: TRBV6-2/TRBV6-3; D: .; DNA: TGTGCCAGCAGTTACTCCGGGGACTATGGCTACACCTTC; CDR3: CASSYSGDYGYTF
size: .; J: TRBJ1-3; V: TRBV7-2; D: .; DNA: TGTGCCAGCTCCTATACTGGAAACACCATATATTTT; CDR3: CASSYTGNTIYF
size: .; J: TRBJ2-3; V: TRBV5-1; D: .; DNA: TGCGCCAGCAGCTTGCCCTTAGGGACGCGGGGCGCAGATACGCAGTATTTT; CDR3: CASSLPLGTRGADTQYF
size: .; J: TRBJ2-2; V: TRBV2; D: TRBD2; DNA: TGTGCCAGCAGTGATGGACTAGCGGGGCGCACCGGGGAGCTGTTTTTT; CDR3: CASSDGLAGRTGELFF